A single sample is the source of the 32 T cell receptor beta chains below, sequenced in a study of blood T cell repertoires in COVID-19. Only in-frame clones appear in the TCRdb table, and some are missing; sequencing was by immunoSEQ multiplex PCR. The repertoire holds around 150,000 clones, with 65% to 90% as singletons. Sequencing was carried out using peripheral blood. The source is a man aged 70-80 years with acute or convalescent COVID-19.

The chain carries TRBV19 and TRBJ1-1; D perhaps matches TRBD1 (6 bases). V was trimmed by 6 bases and J by 0 bases, leaving 17 bases between them. CDR3 length: 16 amino acids. Per germline, CDR1 LNHDA and CDR2 SQIVND (reference sequence). The CDR3 here is CASSNRAGPLNTEAFF. The CDR3 DNA follows: TGTGCCAGTAGCAACAGGGCTGGCCCTTTGAACACTGAAGCTTTCTTT.

V gene TRBV28 combines with J gene TRBJ2-7, with a tentative D call TRBD2 (6 bases). Germline values: CDR1 MDHEN, CDR2 SYDVKM. This CDR3 has 14 residues. Between the trimmed V and J ends, which lost 10 bases and 0 bases, there was a span of 16 bases. CDR3 protein: CATFLRGASYEQYF. The CDR3 bases are TGTGCCACTTTTCTTCGCGGGGCCTCCTACGAGCAGTACTTC.

This clone has just a few counts. This chain uses TRBV27 with TRBJ1-5; D might be TRBD1 (6 bases). Per germline, CDR1 MNHEY and CDR2 SMNVEV (reference sequence). The V gene lost 3 bases and the J gene lost 2 bases, with 17 bases spanning the gap. The CDR3 length is 17 residues. Here the CDR3 DNA reads TGTGCCAGCAGTTTCCGGACAGCCCTCGTGGGCAATCAGCCCCAGCATTTT. Amino acids: CASSFRTALVGNQPQHF.

This clone was picked up one time. The chain couples TRBV7-2 to TRBJ2-5; 12 bases align to TRBD2. This CDR3 is 18 amino acids long. Germline-derived CDR1 and CDR2 are SGHTA and FQGNSA. The trim removed 4 bases at V and 4 bases at J, leaving 13 bases unmatched. The CDR3 coding sequence is TGTGCCAGCAGCTCAAGACTAGCGGGAGTACCTGTTAGAGAGACCCAGTACTTC. Protein: CASSSRLAGVPVRETQYF.

The rearrangement links TRBV28 to TRBJ2-1; 9 nucleotides align to TRBD2. The V gene's germline CDR1 is MDHEN and CDR2 SYDVKM. The length of the CDR3 is 21 residues. V dropped 6 bases and J dropped 5; count of bases not matched to a gene: 26. CDR3 DNA sequence: TGTGCCAGCAGCCGACCCCTTAGCGGGGGAGTCCCAGAACTCTTCGACAATGAGCAGTTCTTC. Translated: CASSRPLSGGVPELFDNEQFF.

The gene calls are TRBV19 and TRBJ2-1; D might be TRBD1 (6 bases). The CDR3 contains 14 residues. In germline, CDR1 is LNHDA, CDR2 SQIVND (reference sequence). V dropped 8 bases and J dropped 4 bases, with 15 bases sitting between them. The CDR3 DNA follows: TGTGCCAGTCAACCCCCAGGGACATACAATGAGCAGTTCTTC. Protein sequence: CASQPPGTYNEQFF.

The CDR3 DNA is TGTGCCAGCAGTACCGCAGGGTATCGTCAGCCCCAGCATTTT. Its protein is CASSTAGYRQPQHF. The chain employs TRBV6-2 or TRBV6-3 and TRBJ1-5; perhaps TRBD1 as D (5 bases). Germline V gives CDR1 MNHEY, CDR2 SVGEGT. CDR3 length equals 14 residues. V was shortened by 5 bases and J by 6 bases, with 14 bases between the two germline ends.

The chain combines TRBV24-1 with TRBJ2-1, with TRBD1 identical over 8 bases. Germline loops: CDR1 KGHDR, CDR2 SFDVKD. This CDR3 has 18 amino acids. V lost 3 bases to trimming and J lost 0 bases; unmatched junction nucleotides: 9. The DNA of the CDR3 is TGTGCCACCAGTGATGGATCAGGGGGCGGAGGCTCCTACAATGAGCAGTTCTTC. Encoded protein: CATSDGSGGGGSYNEQFF.

The chain combines TRBV29-1 with TRBJ2-3; D gene uncertain. V lost 4 bases and J lost 2, with 10 bases in between. CDR1 and CDR2 from the germline V gene are SQVTM and ANQGSEA. This CDR3 has 13 residues. The DNA for the CDR3 is TGCAGCGTTGGCACAACTACCACAGATACGCAGTATTTT. This translates into CSVGTTTTDTQYF.

This clone was seen only once. V and J are TRBV27 and TRBJ2-7, with 7 bases lining up with TRBD2. The V segment lost 6 bases and the J segment 3 bases; nucleotides outside the gene matches: 8. CDR1 MNHEY and CDR2 SMNVEV come from the germline V gene (reference sequence). The CDR3 extends over 14 amino acids. The CDR3 is CASRPLTGGYEQYF. CDR3 coding DNA: TGTGCCAGCAGACCCCTCACGGGAGGCTACGAGCAGTACTTC.

V gene TRBV28 combines with J gene TRBJ2-3; D may be TRBD2 (6 bases). CDR1 is MDHEN and CDR2 is SYDVKM in the germline V gene. Trimming took off 6 bases at V and 2 bases at J, with 15 bases between the two ends. CDR3 length: 15 residues. The CDR3 sequence: CASSLPRGNTDTQYF. The DNA for the CDR3 is TGTGCCAGCAGCCTTCCCCGCGGGAACACAGATACGCAGTATTTT.

As for this clone: The same CDR3 also results from other DNA sequences found in this sample. The gene calls are TRBV12-3 or TRBV12-4 and TRBJ1-2; perhaps TRBD1 as D (6 bases). The CDR3 consists of 13 residues. Trimming shortened V by 2 bases and J by 2 bases, and 6 bases separated the two germline ends. The CDR3 sequence: CASSLTGNYGYTF. CDR3 bases: TGTGCCAGCAGTTTAACAGGGAACTATGGCTACACCTTC.

This chain connects TRBV2 to TRBJ2-3; no reliable D call. Trimming removed 8 bases from V and 2 bases from J, with 14 bases in between. This CDR3 is built from 14 residues. Germline V gene data show CDR1 as SNHLY and CDR2 as FYNNEI. CDR3 residues: CASSEKLVTDTQYF. The CDR3 region has the DNA TGTGCCAGCTCTGAGAAATTGGTCACAGATACGCAGTATTTT.

This chain joins TRBV7-8 and TRBJ2-1, with 12 nucleotides matching TRBD2. CDR3 size: 16 residues. Germline CDR1 is SGHVS and CDR2 is FQNEAQ. V gave up 5 bases and J gave up 7 bases; unmatched junction bases: 9. The CDR3 here is CASSATSGRPRNEQFF. The CDR3 DNA follows: TGTGCCAGCAGCGCCACTAGCGGGAGGCCGCGGAATGAGCAGTTCTTC. The complete variable domain, with remaining parts taken from reference TRBV7-8 and TRBJ2-1, reads GAGVSQSPRYKVAKRGQDVALRCDPISGHVSLFWYQQALGQGPEFLTYFQNEAQLDKSGLPSDRFFAERPEGSVSTLKIQRTQQEDSAVYLCASSATSGRPRNEQFFGPGTRLTVL.

This sequence joins TRBV7-2 and TRBJ2-7, with TRBD1 matching over 12 bases. The J segment lost 2 bases and the V segment lost 3 bases, leaving 2 bases of the junction unmatched. The CDR3 is made up of 15 amino acids. Germline lookup yields CDR1 SGHTA and CDR2 FQGNSA. This CDR3 reads CASSLGQGATYEQYF. CDR3 nucleotides: TGTGCCAGCAGCTTGGGACAGGGGGCTACCTACGAGCAGTACTTC.

The chain combines TRBV14 with TRBJ2-3; TRBD2 is a possible D gene (5 bases). Per germline, CDR1 SGHDN and CDR2 FVKESK. The V and J ends lost 0 bases and 13 bases respectively, with 14 bases between them. The CDR3 is 13 amino acids. CDR3 sequence: CASSQDRGGLEYF. CDR3 sequence (DNA): TGTGCCAGCAGCCAAGATAGAGGAGGACTCGAGTATTTT.

J is TRBJ2-3 and V is TRBV28, with D unclear. Germline V gene sequence: CDR1 MDHEN, CDR2 SYDVKM. V lost 1 base and J lost 4, with 12 bases in between. The CDR3 spans 15 residues. CDR3 in amino acids: CASSLSTPRPDTQYF. The CDR3 DNA is TGTGCCAGCAGTTTATCCACCCCTAGACCAGATACGCAGTATTTT.

The chain recombines TRBV15 with TRBJ2-4, with TRBD2 as a possible D gene (6 bases). Trimming stripped 3 bases from V and 0 bases from J, with 12 bases between. The CDR3 has 16 amino acids. CDR1 and CDR2 from the germline V gene are LNHNV and YYDKDF (reference sequence). The CDR3 is CATSSLANLAKNIQYF. The CDR3 DNA is TGTGCCACCAGCAGTCTAGCGAACCTAGCCAAAAACATTCAGTACTTC. Looking up the rest from reference TRBV15 and TRBJ2-4 gives the full variable domain: DAMVIQNPRYQVTQFGKPVTLSCSQTLNHNVMYWYQQKSSQAPKLLFHYYDKDFNNEADTPDNFQSRRPNTSFCFLDIRSPGLGDTAMYLCATSSLANLAKNIQYFGAGTRLSVL.

The chain employs TRBV5-4 and TRBJ2-1; TRBD2 aligns across 7 bases. Trimming at V came to 4 bases and at J to 7 bases, leaving 14 bases not matched to a gene. The CDR3 has 16 residues. From germline, CDR1 is SGHNT and CDR2 YYREEE (reference sequence). This CDR3 is CASSLGGGTVWNEQFF. The CDR3 DNA reads TGTGCCAGCAGCCTGGGCGGGGGAACTGTATGGAATGAGCAGTTCTTC. Full variable domain (missing parts from reference TRBV5-4 and TRBJ2-1): ETGVTQSPTHLIKTRGQQVTLRCSSQSGHNTVSWYQQALGQGPQFIFQYYREEENGRGNFPPRFSGLQFPNYSSELNVNALELDDSALYLCASSLGGGTVWNEQFFGPGTRLTVL.

The chain couples TRBV29-1 to TRBJ2-5; 11 nucleotides align to TRBD2. Trimming at V came to 4 bases and at J to 0 bases, leaving 10 bases not matched to a gene. CDR1 and CDR2 (germline): SQVTM, ANQGSEA. The CDR3 has 17 residues. CDR3 residues: CSVAGELAGDNQETQYF. The CDR3 DNA follows: TGCAGCGTTGCGGGGGAACTAGCGGGAGACAACCAAGAGACCCAGTACTTC.

The chain combines TRBV3-1 (or the pseudogene TRBV3-2) with TRBJ1-2; 11 nucleotides agree with TRBD1. With 4 bases clipped from V and 7 bases from J, the junction kept 5 bases outside the gene matches. The germline V gene encodes CDR1 LGHDT and CDR2 YNNKEL (reference sequence). The CDR3 loop spans 14 amino acids. CDR3 residues: CASSPRTGGFGYTF. The CDR3, as DNA: TGTGCCAGCAGCCCACGGACAGGGGGCTTTGGCTACACCTTC.

The chain carries TRBV7-3 and TRBJ2-2, with 8 bases lining up with TRBD2. V lost 4 bases and J lost 10; bases outside the gene matches: 5. The CDR3 runs 13 residues. Germline V CDR1 and CDR2: SGHTA, FQGTGA. CDR3 region: CASSSVGGAELFF. CDR3 DNA sequence: TGTGCCAGCAGCTCCGTCGGGGGGGCGGAGCTGTTTTTT.

The chain employs TRBV28 and TRBJ2-3; possible D gene TRBD2, 6 bases. Per germline, CDR1 MDHEN and CDR2 SYDVKM. Trimming removed 4 bases at V and 0 bases at J, with 11 bases between. This CDR3 comprises 15 residues. CDR3 DNA sequence: TGTGCCAGCAGTTCCCCCGGGACTAGCACAGATACGCAGTATTTT. Translation: CASSSPGTSTDTQYF.

The chain uses TRBV28 and TRBJ1-2, with D hard to call. Germline V gene sequence: CDR1 MDHEN, CDR2 SYDVKM. CDR3 size: 14 residues. Trimming removed 3 bases at V and 3 bases at J, with 11 bases between. The CDR3: CASSFRRRDYGYTF. Here the CDR3 DNA reads TGTGCCAGCAGTTTTCGTCGGAGAGACTATGGCTACACCTTC.

CDR3 DNA: TGTGCCAGCAGCCCCCGGACGGGACTAGCGACGAATGAGCAGTTCTTC. Its protein is CASSPRTGLATNEQFF. J is TRBJ2-1 and V is TRBV9; 10 positions match TRBD2. Germline values: CDR1 SGDLS, CDR2 YYNGEE. V trimming: 4 bases; J trimming: 7 bases; junction bases outside the gene matches: 11. This CDR3 comprises 16 residues.

The chain has TRBV6-6 and TRBJ2-5, with D possibly TRBD1 on 5 matching bases. Deletions cut 5 bases from V and 1 base from J, with 8 bases between. The CDR3 sequence is 13 residues long. From germline, CDR1 is MNHNY and CDR2 SVGAGI (reference sequence). The CDR3 reads CASSRTSQETQYF. The DNA for the CDR3 is TGTGCCAGCAGTAGGACATCCCAAGAGACCCAGTACTTC.

The rearrangement uses TRBV24-1 and TRBJ2-3, with 9 bases fitting TRBD2. The germline CDR1 and CDR2 sequences are KGHDR and SFDVKD. V gave up 3 bases and J gave up 5 bases; unmatched junction bases: 11. The CDR3 loop spans 17 amino acids. The CDR3 sequence: CATSDPTSGKGIDTQYF. The CDR3, as DNA: TGTGCCACCAGTGATCCGACTAGCGGCAAAGGGATAGATACGCAGTATTTT.

This clone was counted once. V gene TRBV13 combines with J gene TRBJ2-7; possible D gene TRBD1, 6 bases. V shed 5 bases and J shed 4 bases, with 12 bases lying between them. Germline CDR1 and CDR2: PRHDT and FYEKMQ (reference sequence). The CDR3 runs 13 residues. The CDR3 DNA follows: TGTGCCAGCAGCCCCCCGAGGGGGTACGAGCAGTACTTC. This translates into CASSPPRGYEQYF.

The chain employs TRBV29-1 and TRBJ2-7, with 8 bases lining up with TRBD2. The CDR3 contains 15 residues. With 0 bases clipped from V and 1 base from J, the junction kept 5 bases outside the gene matches. CDR1 and CDR2 from the germline V gene are SQVTM and ANQGSEA. The CDR3 reads CSVEDLVAGSYEQYF. The CDR3, as DNA: TGCAGCGTTGAAGATTTGGTAGCGGGGTCCTACGAGCAGTACTTC.

The gene calls are TRBV28 and TRBJ1-2; D is uncertain. CDR1 is MDHEN, CDR2 SYDVKM, per germline. The germline V and J ends were trimmed by 2 bases and 1 base, with 8 bases remaining between them. The CDR3 runs 14 residues. The CDR3 sequence: CASSLLRINYGYTF. The CDR3 DNA follows: TGTGCCAGCAGTTTACTGAGGATTAACTATGGCTACACCTTC.

The V call is TRBV9, the J call TRBJ2-7, with TRBD1 identical over 9 bases. Germline V CDR1 and CDR2: SGDLS, YYNGEE. CDR3 length equals 14 residues. V was pared by 4 bases and J by 5 bases, with 7 bases of the junction left unmatched. In DNA, the CDR3 is TGTGCCAGCAGCCCCCACAGGGGGCACGACGAGCAGTACTTC. It translates to CASSPHRGHDEQYF.

J is TRBJ1-2 and V is TRBV4-1; 7 bases are shared with TRBD1. The V segment lost 0 bases and the J segment 4 bases; nucleotides outside the gene matches: 5. There are 15 residues in the CDR3. CDR1 is MGHRA and CDR2 is YSYEKL in the germline V gene. CDR3 DNA: TGCGCCAGCAGCCAAGATCCAGACAGGGTCTATGGCTACACCTTC. It yields the protein CASSQDPDRVYGYTF.